This T cell receptor (beta chain) was sequenced in a study of T cell responses to AZD1222 COVID-19 vaccine. Turning to the study itself: Pooling covered second doses at about 4 or about 12 weeks. Findings of the study overall: Donors in the cohort were predominantly white British and more often female, and clonal diversity was possibly underestimated.

Assay used: immunoSEQ multiplex PCR; TCRdb lists only in-frame clones, some missing. Of 60,000 to 70,000 clones listed, around 82% were seen once; the top ten hold less than 6.5%. This clone has a handful of counts. Its target is not known. V shed 6 bases and J shed 5 bases, with 13 bases lying between them. The CDR3 length is 13 residues. Germline assignment: CDR1 MNHEY and CDR2 SMNVEV (reference sequence). This chain connects TRBV27 to TRBJ1-1; possibly TRBD1 for D (6 bases). The sequences come from peripheral blood, collected on day 0 of AZD1222 vaccination. The clonotype comes from an adult in good health. CDR3 loop: CASRSGAGTEAFF. CDR3 nucleotide sequence: TGTGCCAGCAGATCAGGGGCCGGGACTGAAGCTTTCTTT.